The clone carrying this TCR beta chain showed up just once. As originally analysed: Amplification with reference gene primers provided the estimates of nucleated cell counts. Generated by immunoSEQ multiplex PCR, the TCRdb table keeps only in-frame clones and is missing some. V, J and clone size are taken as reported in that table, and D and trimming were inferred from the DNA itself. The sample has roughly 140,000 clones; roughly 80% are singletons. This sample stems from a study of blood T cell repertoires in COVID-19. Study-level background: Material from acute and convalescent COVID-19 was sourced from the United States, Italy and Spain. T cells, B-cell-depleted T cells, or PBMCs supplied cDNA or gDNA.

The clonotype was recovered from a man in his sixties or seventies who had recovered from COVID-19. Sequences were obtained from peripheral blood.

The CDR3 spells CASSLDRGEQPQHF. The CDR3 bases are TGTGCCAGCAGCTTGGACAGGGGGGAGCAGCCCCAGCATTTT. The chain is built from TRBV5-4 and TRBJ1-5; 8 bases fit TRBD1. Germline trimming cut 0 bases from V and 7 bases from J; bases unmatched to any gene: 3. The germline CDR1 and CDR2 sequences are SGHNT and YYREEE (reference sequence). The CDR3 sequence is 14 residues long.